These T cell receptor beta chains were read from a single sample in a study of Tregs in tolerant kidney transplant recipients. TCRdb's table, derived via immunoSEQ multiplex PCR, lists solely in-frame clones and lacks some. In the table there are 90,000 to 130,000 clones, around 91% of which are singletons. The sample in question was CD4+ T cells from blood, obtained before the transplant. All receptors come from a human donor who received a combined kidney and bone marrow transplant. Both conserved end residues are part of each CDR3. Fields, in order: D gene, clone size, J gene, V gene, CDR3 DNA, CDR3 protein. The D gene is left open where the match is weak. Rows give clone size only sometimes, using once, few, many, or a class for an expanded clone.

TRBD1 NA TRBJ1-4 TRBV2 TGTGCCAGCAGACTCGACAGGGTAAAGGAAAAACTGTTTTTT CASRLDRVKEKLFF
TRBD1 NA TRBJ1-4 TRBV5-1 TGCGCCAGTTCCGTAACAGGGGCTTCCCCGGGAGATGAAAAACTGTTTTTT CASSVTGASPGDEKLFF
NA NA TRBJ2-2 TRBV29-1 TGCAGCGTTGTACGGGAGTGGGGCACCGGGGAGCTGTTTTTT CSVVREWGTGELFF
TRBD1 NA TRBJ1-1 TRBV2 TGTGCCAGCACTCCCCGGACAGGTTCGGCTGAAGCTTTCTTT CASTPRTGSAEAFF
NA NA TRBJ1-4 TRBV5-1 TGCGCCAGCAGCTTGGTAGCATCAACTAATGAAAAACTGTTTTTT CASSLVASTNEKLFF
TRBD1 NA TRBJ2-7 TRBV7-2 TGTGCCAGCAGCCCTCGACAGGGCTCTTACGAGCAGTACTTC CASSPRQGSYEQYF
TRBD1 once TRBJ2-7 TRBV6-6 TGTGCCAGCAGCAGACCGCGGCAGGGGGCGAACGAGCAGTACTTC CASSRPRQGANEQYF
TRBD1 NA TRBJ1-4 TRBV2 TGTGCCAGCAGTGAAGCAGTTAAACAGGGGGCTAATGAAAAACTGTTTTTT CASSEAVKQGANEKLFF
NA NA TRBJ1-4 TRBV5-4 TGTGCCAGCAGCTTTGGACAGACCACTAATGAAAAACTGTTTTTT CASSFGQTTNEKLFF
TRBD1 NA TRBJ1-4 TRBV7-9 TGTGCCAGCAGCTCAGACAGGGGAAGTGAAAAACTGTTTTTT CASSSDRGSEKLFF
TRBD1 NA TRBJ2-1 TRBV5-4 TGTGCCAGCAGCTTTTTAACGACAGGGTTGAATGAGCAGTTCTTC CASSFLTTGLNEQFF
NA NA TRBJ1-1 TRBV6-1 TGTGCCAGCGACTCCGGACAGACTCGTGAAGCTTTCTTT CASDSGQTREAFF
NA NA TRBJ2-7 TRBV7-2 TGTGCCAGCAGCCCCGGTGGGCCCCCTTCGCAGCAGTACTTC CASSPGGPPSQQYF
TRBD2 NA TRBJ2-7 TRBV6-1 TGTGCCAGCAGTGGGGGACTAGCCTACGAGCAGTACTTC CASSGGLAYEQYF
NA NA TRBJ2-7 TRBV14 TGTGCCAGCAGCCAAGAGTGGCCTAGCGTTACCTACGAGCAGTACTTC CASSQEWPSVTYEQYF
TRBD1 NA TRBJ1-3 TRBV7-6 TGTGCCAGCAGCTCCACCGGGACAGGGCTAAACACCATATATTTT CASSSTGTGLNTIYF
NA NA TRBJ2-5 TRBV7-2 TGTGCCAGCAGCCTGTGGACCGGGAGCCTTTCTGGGGAGACCCAGTACTTC CASSLWTGSLSGETQYF
TRBD1 many TRBJ1-2 TRBV5-1 TGCGCCAGCAGCTTGGAGGGACAGGGCTCTGTTGGCTACACCTTC CASSLEGQGSVGYTF
NA NA TRBJ2-1 TRBV19 TGTGCCAGTAGTCTCCCCCCCCGGAGTGAGCAGTTCTTC CASSLPPRSEQFF
NA NA TRBJ2-2 TRBV27 TGTGCCAGCAGTTTTGATTATAGACAGACTTCCACCGGGGAGCTGTTTTTT CASSFDYRQTSTGELFF